Here is one TCR beta chain with its context. Study processing details: How many nucleated cells were present was estimated from reference gene primer amplification. Generated by immunoSEQ multiplex PCR, the TCRdb table keeps only in-frame clones and is missing some. The DNA gave D and trimming, while V, J and clone size come from that table. The data hold tens of thousands of clones, with 85% to 95% observed a single time. V shed 8 bases, J shed 2 bases, and the junction held 8 bases outside the gene matches. Germline CDR1 LGHNT, CDR2 FRNRAP. This CDR3 has 15 amino acids. The data derive from a study of blood T cell repertoires in COVID-19. Overall study: Sites across the United States, Italy and Spain contributed samples from acute and convalescent COVID-19. T cells, B-cell-depleted T cells, or PBMCs supplied cDNA or gDNA.

The specimen was peripheral blood. V is TRBV12-5 and J is TRBJ2-7, with 11 bases matching TRBD2. This clonotype was sampled from a woman between 50 and 59 years old in a cohort sampled during active COVID-19. CDR3 sequence (DNA): TGTGCTAGTTCGGCGACTAGCGGGGCGACCTACGAGCAGTACTTC. It is translated as CASSATSGATYEQYF.